A selection of T cell receptor beta chains follows, all from one sample in a study of cytomegalovirus exposure and HLA in healthy donors. Only in-frame clones appear in the TCRdb table, and some are missing; sequencing was by immunoSEQ multiplex PCR. The sample holds 150,000 to 200,000 clones, approximately 81% seen once. The sample consisted of PBMCs. The receptors were gathered from a man younger than 35 in good health and CMV-seropositive. CDR3s include the opening cysteine and the closing phenylalanine or tryptophan. A D gene is named only where the DNA matches it firmly. The size field is filled for only some rows; it gives once, few, many or a size class.

TRBV7-9	TRBJ1-3	.	.	CASSLFQASGGNTIYF	TGTGCCAGCAGCTTATTCCAGGCGTCGGGAGGAAACACCATATATTTT
TRBV5-1	TRBJ2-7	.	.	CASRGWQVEGYEQYF	TGCGCCAGCCGAGGCTGGCAGGTCGAGGGATACGAGCAGTACTTC
TRBV6-1	TRBJ2-4	TRBD1	.	CASSVDRAANIQYF	TGTGCCAGCAGCGTTGACAGGGCTGCAAACATTCAGTACTTC
TRBV5-1	TRBJ2-5	TRBD2	.	CASSLEVASGGMETQYF	TGCGCCAGCAGCTTGGAGGTGGCTAGCGGAGGAATGGAGACCCAGTACTTC
TRBV4-2	TRBJ2-6	TRBD1	.	CASSQDRQGASGANVLTF	TGTGCCAGCAGCCAAGACCGGCAGGGGGCCTCTGGGGCCAACGTCCTGACTTTC
TRBV7-2	TRBJ2-1	.	.	CASSSYTPRGEQFF	TGTGCCAGCAGCTCTTACACGCCTAGGGGTGAGCAGTTCTTC
TRBV12-5	TRBJ2-3	.	.	CASGRTSTDTQYF	TGTGCTAGTGGACGAACTAGCACAGATACGCAGTATTTT
TRBV27	TRBJ2-6	.	.	CASSLYWRGSGANVLTF	TGTGCCAGCAGTTTATATTGGCGGGGTTCAGGGGCCAACGTCCTGACTTTC
TRBV9	TRBJ2-3	.	.	CASSVGGGGTDTQYF	TGTGCCAGCAGCGTAGGGGGCGGGGGCACAGATACGCAGTATTTT
TRBV6-5	TRBJ2-7	.	.	CAARVSRGPNYEQYF	TGTGCCGCCAGGGTCTCGCGGGGGCCCAACTACGAGCAGTACTTC
TRBV7-3	TRBJ2-1	TRBD2	.	CASSQIGTSLGEQFF	TGTGCCAGCAGCCAAATCGGGACTAGCCTTGGTGAGCAGTTCTTC
TRBV25-1	TRBJ2-1	.	.	CASSEWAGPYNEQFF	TGTGCCAGCAGTGAATGGGCGGGACCCTACAATGAGCAGTTCTTC
TRBV29-1	TRBJ1-1	.	.	CSGGPNTEAFF	TGCAGCGGGGGCCCAAACACTGAAGCTTTCTTT
TRBV6-1	TRBJ2-1	TRBD1	few	CASSVTGVYNEQFF	TGTGCCAGCAGTGTGACAGGGGTCTACAATGAGCAGTTCTTC
TRBV5-1	TRBJ2-7	.	.	CASSSGDSPYEQYF	TGCGCCAGCAGCTCGGGCGACAGTCCTTACGAGCAGTACTTC
TRBV6-1	TRBJ1-2	.	.	CASSPGQLYGYTF	TGTGCCAGCAGCCCCGGACAGTTATATGGCTACACCTTC
TRBV7-2	TRBJ1-1	.	.	CASSLSGGSQAFF	TGTGCCAGCAGCTTATCCGGGGGGTCCCAAGCTTTCTTT
TRBV5-1	TRBJ1-6	.	.	CASSLSQDYNSPLHF	TGCGCCAGCAGCTTGTCCCAGGACTATAATTCACCCCTCCACTTT
TRBV29-1	TRBJ2-1	TRBD2	.	CSVTPGLAGNEQFF	TGCAGCGTTACACCGGGACTAGCGGGGAATGAGCAGTTCTTC
TRBV7-2	TRBJ1-2	.	.	CASNPGGASGYTF	TGTGCCAGCAACCCCGGAGGGGCTTCTGGCTACACCTTC
TRBV5-1	TRBJ2-1	TRBD2	.	CASSLVAGGASHNEQFF	TGCGCCAGCAGCTTGGTTGCGGGGGGCGCCTCTCACAATGAGCAGTTCTTC
TRBV2	TRBJ2-3	.	.	CASSVRTDTQYF	TGTGCCAGCAGTGTCCGGACAGATACGCAGTATTTT
TRBV29-1	TRBJ2-7	.	once	CSVRGGGKGEQYF	TGCAGCGTTCGGGGAGGGGGGAAGGGCGAGCAGTACTTC
TRBV27	TRBJ2-7	TRBD1	.	CASSLSGTGVGEQYF	TGTGCCAGCAGTCTCTCCGGGACAGGGGTCGGCGAGCAGTACTTC
TRBV12-5	TRBJ1-2	.	.	CASGSPPGRYTF	TGTGCTAGTGGTTCCCCCCCCGGTCGCTACACCTTC
TRBV7-2	TRBJ1-5	.	.	CASSLVPSNQPQHF	TGTGCCAGCAGCTTAGTTCCGAGCAATCAGCCCCAGCATTTT
TRBV11-2	TRBJ2-7	.	.	CASSLAQVYEQYF	TGTGCCAGCAGCTTAGCCCAGGTCTACGAGCAGTACTTC
TRBV10-3	TRBJ2-2	.	.	CAIFYDRSGELFF	TGTGCCATCTTTTACGACAGGTCCGGGGAGCTGTTTTTT
TRBV6-1	TRBJ2-2	TRBD2	.	CASSGGLAGGWVRELFF	TGTGCCAGCAGTGGGGGACTAGCGGGGGGCTGGGTCCGGGAGCTGTTTTTT
TRBV7-9	TRBJ1-1	.	.	CASSLGSSGEAFF	TGTGCCAGCAGCTTAGGTAGTTCAGGTGAAGCTTTCTTT
TRBV5-4	TRBJ1-2	TRBD1	.	CASSLEGGTGGYTF	TGTGCCAGCAGCTTGGAGGGAGGGACAGGTGGCTACACCTTC
TRBV7-3	TRBJ2-2	.	.	CASSLTGAANTGELFF	TGTGCCAGCAGCTTAACAGGGGCTGCGAACACCGGGGAGCTGTTTTTT
TRBV5-1	TRBJ2-1	.	.	CASSLPGNEQFF	TGCGCCAGCAGCTTGCCCGGCAATGAGCAGTTCTTC
TRBV6-5	TRBJ2-1	.	.	CASSYSIGQSNEQFF	TGTGCCAGCAGTTACTCGATTGGGCAGTCGAATGAGCAGTTCTTC
TRBV9	TRBJ2-5	TRBD1	.	CASSVGDSHQETQYF	TGTGCCAGCAGCGTAGGGGACAGTCACCAAGAGACCCAGTACTTC
TRBV5-1	TRBJ2-7	TRBD1	.	CASSWGQGPSYEQYF	TGCGCCAGCAGCTGGGGACAGGGGCCATCCTACGAGCAGTACTTC
TRBV28	TRBJ1-1	TRBD1	.	CASSLHEQGYTEAFF	TGTGCCAGCAGTTTACACGAACAGGGGTACACTGAAGCTTTCTTT
TRBV4-1	TRBJ2-5	TRBD1	.	CASKSIGTVLETQYF	TGCGCCAGCAAGTCGATCGGGACAGTCCTGGAGACCCAGTACTTC
TRBV7-2	TRBJ2-4	TRBD2	.	CASSPFPRGLDIQYF	TGTGCCAGCAGCCCTTTTCCCCGGGGACTAGATATTCAGTACTTC
TRBV11-1	TRBJ2-1	TRBD2	.	CASSLGLAFPNEQFF	TGTGCCAGCAGCTTGGGACTAGCGTTCCCCAATGAGCAGTTCTTC
TRBV9	TRBJ2-3	TRBD2	.	CASSDREGGLAGDTDTQYF	TGTGCCAGCAGCGATAGGGAGGGGGGACTAGCGGGGGACACAGATACGCAGTATTTT
TRBV11-2	TRBJ2-1	TRBD2	.	CASIGAGVSVGEQFF	TGTGCCAGCATCGGGGCGGGAGTCAGTGTTGGTGAGCAGTTCTTC
TRBV6-5	TRBJ1-1	TRBD1	.	CASRRQGRTEAFF	TGTGCCAGCAGGAGACAGGGGCGGACTGAAGCTTTCTTT
TRBV2	TRBJ2-2	TRBD1	.	CASSVQGAYTGELFF	TGTGCCAGCAGTGTACAGGGGGCTTACACCGGGGAGCTGTTTTTT
TRBV9	TRBJ1-5	.	once	CASSVGGSNQPQHF	TGTGCCAGCAGCGTAGGCGGAAGCAATCAGCCCCAGCATTTT
TRBV10-1	TRBJ2-1	.	few	CASTLTPYNEQFF	TGCGCCAGCACCCTGACACCCTACAATGAGCAGTTCTTC
TRBV7-2	TRBJ2-7	.	.	CASSSHQGGLGEQYF	TGTGCCAGCAGCTCACATCAGGGTGGCCTGGGTGAGCAGTACTTC
TRBV14	TRBJ2-4	.	.	CASSEGQLAKNIQYF	TGTGCCAGCAGCGAGGGACAACTAGCCAAAAACATTCAGTACTTC
TRBV11-3	TRBJ2-3	.	.	CASSLALAADTQYF	TGTGCCAGCAGCTTAGCGTTAGCTGCAGATACGCAGTATTTT
TRBV27	TRBJ2-1	TRBD1	.	CASSPQAGTGRNNEQFF	TGTGCCAGCAGTCCCCAAGCCGGGACAGGTCGTAACAATGAGCAGTTCTTC
TRBV30	TRBJ1-6	.	.	CAWSVMSSYNSPLHF	TGTGCCTGGAGTGTAATGAGCTCCTATAATTCACCCCTCCACTTT
TRBV11-2	TRBJ2-5	.	.	CASSSQQETQYF	TGTGCCAGCAGCTCTCAGCAAGAGACCCAGTACTTC
TRBV9	TRBJ2-7	.	.	CASSDAQASYEQYF	TGTGCCAGCAGCGATGCACAGGCCTCCTACGAGCAGTACTTC